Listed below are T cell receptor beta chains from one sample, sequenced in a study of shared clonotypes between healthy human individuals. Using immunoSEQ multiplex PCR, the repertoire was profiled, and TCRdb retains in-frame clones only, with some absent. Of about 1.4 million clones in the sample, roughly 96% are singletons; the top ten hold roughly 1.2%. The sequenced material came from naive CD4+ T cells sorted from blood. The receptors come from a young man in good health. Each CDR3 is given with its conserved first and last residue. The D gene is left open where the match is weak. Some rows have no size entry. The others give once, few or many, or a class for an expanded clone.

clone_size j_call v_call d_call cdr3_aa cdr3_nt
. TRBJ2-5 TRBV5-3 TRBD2 CARSPTSGRPRETQYF TGTGCCAGAAGCCCGACTAGCGGGAGACCGAGAGAGACCCAGTACTTC
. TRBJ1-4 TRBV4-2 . CASSQVQGGTATNEKLFF TGTGCCAGCAGCCAAGTCCAAGGGGGGACTGCAACTAATGAAAAACTGTTTTTT
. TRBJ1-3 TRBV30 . CAWKIRGGNTIYF TGTGCCTGGAAAATCCGAGGGGGAAACACCATATATTTT
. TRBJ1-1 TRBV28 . CASDNMNTEAFF TGTGCCAGCGATAACATGAACACTGAAGCTTTCTTT
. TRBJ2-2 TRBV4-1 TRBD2 CASSQDRGGRANTNTGELFF TGCGCCAGCAGCCAAGATCGGGGCGGGAGGGCCAACACGAACACCGGGGAGCTGTTTTTT
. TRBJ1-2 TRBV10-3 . CAISGEGYGTYYGYTF TGTGCCATCAGTGGGGAGGGGTACGGTACTTACTATGGCTACACCTTC
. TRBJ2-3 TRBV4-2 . CASSPIKSGSSTDTQYF TGTGCCAGCAGCCCGATTAAAAGCGGGTCTAGCACAGATACGCAGTATTTT
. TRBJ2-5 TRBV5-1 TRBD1 CASWFSGTGQETQYF TGCGCCAGCTGGTTTTCCGGGACAGGGCAGGAGACCCAGTACTTC
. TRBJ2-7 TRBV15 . CATSSTSGTKYSYEQYF TGTGCCACCAGCTCCACTTCCGGGACAAAATACTCCTACGAGCAGTACTTC
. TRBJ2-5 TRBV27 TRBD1 CASSRDRGMRPYF TGTGCCAGCAGTAGGGACAGGGGGATGAGGCCGTACTTC
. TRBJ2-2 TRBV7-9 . CASSQWTGATGELFF TGTGCCAGCAGCCAATGGACCGGAGCTACCGGGGAGCTGTTTTTT
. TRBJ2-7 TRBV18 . CASSLRSGGSYEQYF TGTGCCAGCTCACTAAGGTCCGGAGGCTCCTACGAGCAGTACTTC
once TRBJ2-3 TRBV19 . CASSMETGRDTQYF TGTGCCAGTAGTATGGAGACAGGGAGGGATACGCAGTATTTT
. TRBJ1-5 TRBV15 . CATSIEPDNQPQHF TGTGCCACCAGCATAGAACCCGACAATCAGCCCCAGCATTTT
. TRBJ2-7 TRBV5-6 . CASSLDNARGEQYF TGTGCCAGCAGCTTGGACAACGCCCGGGGCGAGCAGTACTTC
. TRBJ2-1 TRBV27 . CASREGGTWGNEQFF TGTGCCAGCCGTGAGGGTGGTACGTGGGGGAATGAGCAGTTCTTC
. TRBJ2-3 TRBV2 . CASMTRSDTQYF TGTGCCAGCATGACCCGGTCCGATACGCAGTATTTT
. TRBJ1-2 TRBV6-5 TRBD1 CASSSGQGARGYTF TGTGCCAGCAGCTCGGGACAGGGGGCGCGGGGCTACACCTTC
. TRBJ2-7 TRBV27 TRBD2 CASSPGGLPSYEQYF TGTGCCAGCAGCCCGGGAGGACTCCCTTCCTACGAGCAGTACTTC
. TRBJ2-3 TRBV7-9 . CASSLAPGPRDTQYF TGTGCCAGCAGCTTAGCTCCGGGGCCCAGGGATACGCAGTATTTT
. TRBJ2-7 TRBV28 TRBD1 CASSLGLWDRGTNEQYF TGTGCCAGCAGTTTGGGACTTTGGGACAGGGGGACGAACGAGCAGTACTTC
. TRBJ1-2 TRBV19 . CASTPGAGSYGYTF TGTGCCAGTACCCCGGGCGCGGGTTCCTATGGCTACACCTTC
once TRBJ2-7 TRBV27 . CASSRTPRMGNSSYEQYF TGTGCCAGCAGTCGTACCCCCCGAATGGGTAACAGCTCCTACGAGCAGTACTTC
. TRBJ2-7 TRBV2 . CASWGVPYEQYF TGTGCCAGCTGGGGGGTGCCCTACGAGCAGTACTTC
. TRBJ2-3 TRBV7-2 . CASSFYTDTQYF TGTGCCAGCAGCTTCTACACAGATACGCAGTATTTT
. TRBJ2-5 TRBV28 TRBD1 CASSFLTGGAFRETQYF TGTGCCAGCAGTTTCCTGACAGGGGGCGCGTTTCGGGAGACCCAGTACTTC
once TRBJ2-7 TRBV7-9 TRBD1 CASSVTGASDYEQYF TGTGCCAGCAGCGTGACAGGGGCCTCGGACTACGAGCAGTACTTC
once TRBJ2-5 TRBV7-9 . CASSLGAQGRETQYF TGTGCCAGCAGCTTAGGCGCACAGGGTCGCGAGACCCAGTACTTC
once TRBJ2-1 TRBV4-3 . CASSQSISYNEQFF TGCGCCAGCAGCCAATCCATCTCCTACAATGAGCAGTTCTTC
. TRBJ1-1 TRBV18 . CASSPQGRASEAFF TGTGCCAGCTCACCACAAGGCAGGGCGAGTGAAGCTTTCTTT
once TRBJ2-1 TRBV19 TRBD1 CASSIRDRVNEQFF TGTGCCAGTAGTATCCGGGACAGGGTCAATGAGCAGTTCTTC
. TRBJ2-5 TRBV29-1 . CSVEDQGDQETQYF TGCAGCGTTGAAGATCAGGGAGACCAAGAGACCCAGTACTTC
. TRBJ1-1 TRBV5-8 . CASRFKSGSEAFF TGTGCCAGCAGGTTTAAGAGTGGCTCTGAAGCTTTCTTT
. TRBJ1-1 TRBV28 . CASRSTGERMNTEAFF TGTGCCAGCAGATCCACAGGAGAAAGGATGAACACTGAAGCTTTCTTT
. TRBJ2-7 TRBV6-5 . CASSYSRLPGNEQYF TGTGCCAGCAGTTACAGCCGTCTCCCCGGCAACGAGCAGTACTTC
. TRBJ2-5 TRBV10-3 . CAISPSRPGEIRPETQYF TGTGCCATCAGTCCCTCTCGGCCAGGGGAAATACGACCGGAGACCCAGTACTTC
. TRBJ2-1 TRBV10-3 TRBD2 CAISAGRERSYNEQFF TGTGCCATCAGTGCGGGGCGGGAGAGGTCCTACAATGAGCAGTTCTTC
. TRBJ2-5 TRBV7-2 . CASSVRPAAQYF TGTGCCAGCAGCGTACGACCGGCGGCCCAGTACTTC
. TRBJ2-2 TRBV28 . CASFRASKALTGELFF TGTGCCAGCTTCAGGGCATCCAAGGCCCTCACCGGGGAGCTGTTTTTT
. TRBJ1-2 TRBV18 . CASSPSETAYGYTF TGTGCCAGCTCACCCTCCGAGACAGCCTATGGCTACACCTTC
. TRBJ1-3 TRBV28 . CASSLGRGRGNTIYF TGTGCCAGCAGCTTAGGTCGGGGGAGAGGAAACACCATATATTTT
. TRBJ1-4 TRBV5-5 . CASSLWTAEGLFF TGTGCCAGCAGCTTGTGGACAGCCGAAGGACTGTTTTTT